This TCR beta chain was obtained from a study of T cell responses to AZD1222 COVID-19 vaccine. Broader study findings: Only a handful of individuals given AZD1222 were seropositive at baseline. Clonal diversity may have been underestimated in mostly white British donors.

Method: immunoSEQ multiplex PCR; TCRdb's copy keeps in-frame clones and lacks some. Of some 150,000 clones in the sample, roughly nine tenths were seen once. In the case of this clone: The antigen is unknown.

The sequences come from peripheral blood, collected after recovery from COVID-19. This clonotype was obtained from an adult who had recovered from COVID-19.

The CDR3 loop is CATSGASGEKLFF. The CDR3 region has the DNA TGTGCCACCAGCGGGGCCTCCGGTGAAAAACTGTTTTTT. The chain links TRBV15 to TRBJ1-4; tentative D call: TRBD1 (5 bases). Germline V gene lookup returns CDR1 LNHNV and CDR2 YYDKDF (reference sequence). V dropped 5 bases and J dropped 7 bases, with 11 bases sitting between them. The CDR3 contains 13 residues.